The next 14 T cell receptor beta chains were all read from a single sample in a study of blood T cell repertoires in COVID-19. The assay was immunoSEQ multiplex PCR, and TCRdb's table has in-frame clones only and misses some. This sample has around 28,000 clones, with roughly nine tenths found just once. Input material: peripheral blood. The receptors come from a human donor in a cohort sampled during active COVID-19.

The genes are TRBV9 and TRBJ2-3; possible D gene TRBD2, 5 bases. Germline CDR1 SGDLS, CDR2 YYNGEE. V lost 0 bases to trimming and J lost 5 bases, with 16 bases between them. The CDR3 has 16 amino acids. The DNA for the CDR3 is TGTGCCAGCAGCGTAGGTCGGACTCCGAGCCAAGATACGCAGTATTTT. It codes for CASSVGRTPSQDTQYF.

V gene TRBV5-1 combines with J gene TRBJ2-6; D gene uncertain. CDR1 is SGHRS, CDR2 YFSETQ, per germline. The ends were cut back, 1 base at V and 0 bases at J, with 8 bases in the middle. This CDR3 is built from 16 residues. The CDR3 spells CASSLSGVSGANVLTF. The CDR3, as DNA: TGCGCCAGCAGCTTGTCAGGTGTCTCTGGGGCCAACGTCCTGACTTTC.

The chain has TRBV19 and TRBJ2-5, with D possibly being TRBD2 (6 bases). V was pared by 4 bases and J by 0 bases, with 9 bases between. The CDR3 runs 14 residues. Germline lookup yields CDR1 LNHDA and CDR2 SQIVND (reference sequence). CDR3 sequence reads: CASSTGTYQETQYF. CDR3 nucleotide sequence: TGTGCCAGTAGTACTGGGACTTACCAAGAGACCCAGTACTTC.

The chain recombines TRBV12-3 or TRBV12-4 with TRBJ2-3; D is unclear. This CDR3 is built from 13 residues. Trimming left V 1 base short and J 6 bases short, with 8 bases between. CDR3 DNA sequence: TGTGCCAGCAGTTTAGAATCCGAGGATACGCAGTATTTT. Translation: CASSLESEDTQYF.

This clone was observed once. CDR3: CASSPTVEYGYTF. The DNA of the CDR3 is TGTGCCAGCAGTCCGACAGTGGAGTATGGCTACACCTTC. The genes are TRBV12-3 or TRBV12-4 and TRBJ1-2, with TRBD1 as a possible D gene (5 bases). The CDR3 runs to 13 residues. Trimming took off 5 bases at V and 5 bases at J, with 12 bases between the two ends.

The genes are TRBV6-6 and TRBJ1-1; a possible D gene is TRBD1 (5 bases). This CDR3 comprises 16 residues. Germline lookup yields CDR1 MNHNY and CDR2 SVGAGI (reference sequence). V was pared by 6 bases and J by 5 bases, with 22 bases between. DNA for the CDR3: TGTGCCAGCAGCTCATCTTTAAGGCCTGGGGGGACTGAAGCTTTCTTT. Its protein is CASSSSLRPGGTEAFF.

This rearrangement joins TRBV18 to TRBJ1-2, with TRBD1 as a possible D gene (6 bases). V was trimmed by 3 bases and J by 7 bases, leaving 15 bases between them. The CDR3 is 14 residues long. The germline gives CDR1 KGHSH, CDR2 LQKENI. The CDR3 DNA is TGTGCCAGCTCACCCCCAGGGGATGAGCGTGGCTACACCTTC. Translated: CASSPPGDERGYTF. Combining the CDR3 with reference TRBV18 and TRBJ1-2 gives the whole variable domain NAGVMQNPRHLVRRRGQEARLRCSPMKGHSHVYWYRQLPEEGLKFMVYLQKENIIDESGMPKERFSAEFPKEGPSILRIQQVVRGDSAAYFCASSPPGDERGYTFGSGTRLTVV.

This clone was observed a single time. The chain recombines TRBV6-2 or TRBV6-3 with TRBJ2-7; TRBD2 matches at 7 bases. CDR1 and CDR2 (germline): MNHEY, SVGEGT. Trimming removed 2 bases from V and 4 bases from J; junction bases left unmatched: 5. This CDR3 is 14 amino acids long. The CDR3 nucleotides read TGTGCCAGCAGTTACAATCGGGGAGGGTACGAGCAGTACTTC. This translates into CASSYNRGGYEQYF.

The genes are TRBV24-1 and TRBJ1-2; maybe TRBD1 (6 bases). Germline lookup yields CDR1 KGHDR and CDR2 SFDVKD. The CDR3 has 16 residues. Trimming took off 3 bases at V and 4 bases at J, with 17 bases between the two ends. The CDR3 DNA reads TGTGCCACCAGTGATGGCGGTCCAGGGGCCACCTATGGCTACACCTTC. As protein: CATSDGGPGATYGYTF.

The J gene is TRBJ2-5, the V gene TRBV11-2; TRBD2 agrees at 10 bases. V trimming: 0 bases; J trimming: 7 bases; junction bases outside the gene matches: 5. Germline V gene lookup returns CDR1 SGHAT and CDR2 FQNNGV. This CDR3 region has 15 residues. The CDR3 sequence: CASSLEASGSATQYF. The CDR3 DNA sequence: TGTGCCAGCAGCTTAGAGGCTAGCGGGAGTGCGACCCAGTACTTC.

The rearrangement links TRBV6-5 to TRBJ2-7, with D possibly matching TRBD2 (6 bases). CDR1 MNHEY and CDR2 SVGAGI come from the germline V gene. CDR3 length: 13 residues. Trimming removed 6 bases at V and 6 bases at J, with 15 bases between. CDR3 nucleotides: TGTGCCAGCAGGAAGGGACTTGCTATCGAGCAGTACTTC. Its translation: CASRKGLAIEQYF.

V and J are TRBV2 and TRBJ1-1; D is perhaps TRBD1 (5 bases). Trimming pared 6 bases from V and 1 base from J, leaving 9 bases between. This CDR3 region has 13 residues. Germline CDR1 and CDR2: SNHLY and FYNNEI. Written as DNA, the CDR3 is TGTGCCAGCAGGATGGACACGAACACTGAAGCTTTCTTT. Amino acids: CASRMDTNTEAFF.

The rearrangement joins TRBV13 to TRBJ2-3; D possibly matches TRBD1 or TRBD2 (11 bases each). Trimming removed 5 bases from V and 6 bases from J, with 30 bases in between. Germline lookup yields CDR1 PRHDT and CDR2 FYEKMQ (reference sequence). The CDR3 length is 19 residues. The CDR3 sequence is CASSKGTGGSGRARDTQYF. The CDR3 DNA follows: TGTGCCAGCAGCAAAGGGACAGGGGGTAGCGGGAGGGCCAGGGATACGCAGTATTTT.

J is TRBJ1-2 and V is TRBV19, with D possibly TRBD1 on 5 matching bases. The V and J ends lost 3 bases and 2 bases respectively, with 10 bases between them. In germline, CDR1 is LNHDA, CDR2 SQIVND (reference sequence). The CDR3 sequence is 14 residues long. CDR3 DNA sequence: TGTGCCAGTAGTATGAGCCCAGGGAACTATGGCTACACCTTC. Translated: CASSMSPGNYGYTF.